This T cell receptor (beta chain) was sequenced during a study of response to subunit inactivated influenza vaccine. MiXCR, run by TCRdb on the RT-PCR reads, gives a single entry per CDR3 protein. The data contain a few hundred thousand distinct CDR3 sequences, roughly 11% of them seen just once; the ten biggest clones take up roughly 12%. This CDR3 contains 12 residues. V shed 7 bases and J 2 bases; nucleotides not matched to a gene: 3. The V gene's germline CDR1 is SQVTM and CDR2 ANQGSEA. This clonotype was found a few times. The sequence was collected from a man aged 45-60 years who received an inactivated influenza vaccine. V is TRBV29-1 and J is TRBJ1-2; TRBD1 agrees at 8 bases. The sequencing here drew on PBMCs from blood, taken around seven weeks after vaccination. CDR3 DNA sequence: TGCAGCGCTTGGACAGGGAACTATGGCTACACCTTC. This codes for CSAWTGNYGYTF.